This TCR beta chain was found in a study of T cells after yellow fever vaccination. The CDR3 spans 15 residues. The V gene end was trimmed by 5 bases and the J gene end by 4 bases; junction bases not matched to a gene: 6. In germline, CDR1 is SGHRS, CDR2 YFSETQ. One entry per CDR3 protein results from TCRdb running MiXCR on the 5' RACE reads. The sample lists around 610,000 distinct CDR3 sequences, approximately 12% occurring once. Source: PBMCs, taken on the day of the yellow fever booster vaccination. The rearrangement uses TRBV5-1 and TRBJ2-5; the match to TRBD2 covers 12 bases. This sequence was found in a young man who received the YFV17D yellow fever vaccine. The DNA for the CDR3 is TGCGCCAGCAGGACTAGCGGGAGTCCCACAGAGACCCAGTACTTC. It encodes CASRTSGSPTETQYF.